This T cell receptor (beta chain) emerged from a study of cytomegalovirus exposure and HLA in healthy donors. Study results and caveats: An analysis that came later showed most CMV-associated TCR beta chains appearing HLA-restricted. When the data were analyzed later, several of the most significant clusters appeared to be linked to common viral pathogens. TCR beta sequences numbering roughly 18,000 were associated with HLA alleles at 0.05 false discovery rate in a later analysis. The investigators catalogued some 150 TCR beta chains as cytomegalovirus-associated.

A note on this clone: Its target is unknown.

The CDR3 has 16 residues. The PCR had 60 Vbeta and 13 Jbeta primers. The method was immunoSEQ multiplex PCR; TCRdb's version includes in-frame clones alone and lacks a portion of them. This table holds 210,000 or so clones, around 84% found once. The chain has TRBV21-1 and TRBJ1-5; the table's D call TRBD1 went unverified against the DNA. TRBV21-1 is designated a pseudogene. The specimen sequenced was PBMCs. The TCR sequence derives from a girl aged 2-10 years in good health and CMV-seronegative. In nucleotides, the CDR3 is TGTGCCAGCAGCAAATATCCTGAGACAGGGCATCAGCCCCAGCATTTT. Translated: CASSKYPETGHQPQHF.